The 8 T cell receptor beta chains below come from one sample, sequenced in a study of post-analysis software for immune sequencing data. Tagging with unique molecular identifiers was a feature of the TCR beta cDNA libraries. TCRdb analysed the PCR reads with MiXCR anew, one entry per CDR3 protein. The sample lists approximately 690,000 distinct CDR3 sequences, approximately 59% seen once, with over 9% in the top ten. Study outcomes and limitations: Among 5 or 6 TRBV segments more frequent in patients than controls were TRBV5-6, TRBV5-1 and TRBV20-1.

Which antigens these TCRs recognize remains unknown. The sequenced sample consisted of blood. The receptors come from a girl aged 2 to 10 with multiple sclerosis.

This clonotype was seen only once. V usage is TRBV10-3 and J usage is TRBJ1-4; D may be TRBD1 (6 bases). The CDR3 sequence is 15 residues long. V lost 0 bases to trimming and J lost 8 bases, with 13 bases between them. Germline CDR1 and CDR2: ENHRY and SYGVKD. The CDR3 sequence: CAISESTGTQEKLFF. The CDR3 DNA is TGTGCCATCAGTGAGTCTACAGGGACCCAGGAAAAACTGTTTTTT.

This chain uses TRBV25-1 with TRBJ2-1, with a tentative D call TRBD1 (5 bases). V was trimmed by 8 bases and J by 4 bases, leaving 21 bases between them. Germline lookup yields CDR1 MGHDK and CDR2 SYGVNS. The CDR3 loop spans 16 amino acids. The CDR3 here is CASAPSSHGAYNEQFF. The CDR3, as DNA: TGTGCCAGCGCCCCGTCCTCTCATGGGGCTTACAATGAGCAGTTCTTC.

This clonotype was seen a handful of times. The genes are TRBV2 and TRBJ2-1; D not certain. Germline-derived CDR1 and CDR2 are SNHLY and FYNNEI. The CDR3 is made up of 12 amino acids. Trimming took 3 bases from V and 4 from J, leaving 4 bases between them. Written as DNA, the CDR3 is TGTGCCAGCAGTGAGACGTACAATGAGCAGTTCTTC. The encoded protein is CASSETYNEQFF.

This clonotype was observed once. For the CDR3, the DNA is TGCAGTGCTTACAGCGGGGCCTCCTACGAGCAGTACTTC. Its protein product is CSAYSGASYEQYF. The chain is built from TRBV20-1 and TRBJ2-7, with TRBD2 matching over 7 bases. The CDR3 totals 13 residues. CDR1 and CDR2 from the germline V gene are DFQATT and SNEGSKA (reference sequence). The V segment lost 5 bases and the J segment 0 bases; nucleotides outside the gene matches: 4.

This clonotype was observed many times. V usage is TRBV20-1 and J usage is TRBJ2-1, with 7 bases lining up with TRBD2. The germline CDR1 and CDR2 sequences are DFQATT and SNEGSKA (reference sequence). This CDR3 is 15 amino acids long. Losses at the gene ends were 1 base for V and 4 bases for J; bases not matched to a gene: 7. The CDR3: CSARGGSGIYNEQFF. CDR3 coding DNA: TGCAGTGCTAGAGGCGGGAGTGGGATATACAATGAGCAGTTCTTC.

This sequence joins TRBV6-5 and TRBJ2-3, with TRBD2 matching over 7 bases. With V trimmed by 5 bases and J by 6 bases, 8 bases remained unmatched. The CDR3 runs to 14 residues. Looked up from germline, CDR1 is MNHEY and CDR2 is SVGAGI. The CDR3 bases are TGTGCCAGCAGTAAACAGCGGGGTGTTGATACGCAGTATTTT. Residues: CASSKQRGVDTQYF.

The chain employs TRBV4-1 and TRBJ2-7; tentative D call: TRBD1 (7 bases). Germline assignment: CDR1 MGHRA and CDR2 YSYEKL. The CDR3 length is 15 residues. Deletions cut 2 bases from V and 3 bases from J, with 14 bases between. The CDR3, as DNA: TGCGCCAGCAGCCAATCCAGGGGGGACCTCTACGAGCAGTACTTC. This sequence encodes CASSQSRGDLYEQYF.

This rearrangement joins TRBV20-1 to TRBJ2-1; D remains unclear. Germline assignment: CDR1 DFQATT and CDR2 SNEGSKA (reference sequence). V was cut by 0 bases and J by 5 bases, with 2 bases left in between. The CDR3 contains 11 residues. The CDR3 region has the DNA TGCAGTGCTAGAGACGACAATGAGCAGTTCTTC. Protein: CSARDDNEQFF.